The entry that follows covers one T cell receptor (beta chain) sequence. The sample originates from a study of technical replicates of blood from several donors. TCRdb's copy holds only in-frame clones and misses some; the assay was immunoSEQ multiplex PCR. The sample includes under 75,000 clones, about 90% of them seen just once. Source material: PBMCs. The TCR sequence derives from a human donor in good health. Some clones in this sample may be carry-over from other donors' samples.

The DNA for the CDR3 is TGTGCCAGCAGCTTAGACGGGGAATGGAATGAGCAGTTCTTC. It translates to CASSLDGEWNEQFF. The V gene is TRBV7-2, the J gene TRBJ2-1, with D possibly matching TRBD2 (5 bases). This CDR3 is 14 amino acids long. CDR1 is SGHTA and CDR2 is FQGNSA in the germline V gene. Trimming took off 1 base at V and 7 bases at J, with 11 bases between the two ends.